These T cell receptor beta chains were read from a single sample in a study of graft-versus-host responses after intestinal transplantation. The data were produced by immunoSEQ multiplex PCR, yet TCRdb's version contains in-frame clones alone and is incomplete. The table has about 20,000 clones, about 38% seen once. Specimen: alloreactive CD4+ T cells from a mixed lymphocyte reaction culture, collected before intestinal transplant. The receptors originated from a human patient who received an intestinal transplant. Each CDR3 is given without its conserved first and last residue.

J gene,V gene,CDR3 protein
TRBJ1-1,TRBV15,ATSRGTHTEAF
TRBJ2-1,TRBV9,ASSLRTGGAEQF
TRBJ1-5,TRBV18,ASSTSRQPQH
TRBJ1-1,TRBV11-2,ASSSRVDTEAF
TRBJ1-1,TRBV10-3,AISAGGGNTEAF
TRBJ1-6,TRBV10-3,AIMAGTTNSPLH
TRBJ1-2,TRBV5-1,ASSLNPSLVLNYGYT
TRBJ1-6,TRBV18,ASSQNLRTGNSPLH
TRBJ1-2,TRBV6-1,ASSPFNLGGYGYT
TRBJ2-2,TRBV7-3,ASSLTAPLAGGTNANTGELF
TRBJ1-5,TRBV19,ASMLQVGRNQPQH
TRBJ1-6,TRBV7-8,ASRLDPHNSPLH
TRBJ2-5,TRBV7-9,ASSPWRGGLETQY
TRBJ1-6,TRBV6-1,ASSIRQVRNSPLH
TRBJ2-5,TRBV7-7,ASSLREQETQY
TRBJ2-1,TRBV6-5,ASSPVLRAAEQF
TRBJ1-5,TRBV6-1,ASSERNSNQPQH
TRBJ2-5,TRBV7-8,ASSLARDRAQETQY
TRBJ1-6,TRBV19,ASSGTGYSPLH
TRBJ2-7,TRBV14,ASSHWTGGYEQY
TRBJ1-5,TRBV6-1,ASTYRDSNQPQH
TRBJ2-3,TRBV5-1,ASSLGWYTSGGRTDTQY
TRBJ1-5,TRBV11-3,ASSFRGDQPQH
TRBJ1-2,TRBV6-6,ASSATCGRKTYGYT
TRBJ1-2,TRBV2,ASSPQGNRGYGYT
TRBJ2-3,TRBV5-1,ASSLAGRGRTDTQY